This T cell receptor (beta chain) emerged from a study of blood T cell repertoires in COVID-19. Data came from immunoSEQ multiplex PCR; TCRdb stores just in-frame clones and leaves some out. Here the sample spans around 94,000 clones, 80% to 90% being singletons. Trimming took off 9 bases at V and 1 base at J, with 16 bases between the two ends. The CDR3 totals 14 residues. Germline V CDR1 and CDR2: SGHNT, YYREEE (reference sequence). J is TRBJ1-1 and V is TRBV5-4; D perhaps matches TRBD1 (5 bases). The sequence was collected from a man aged 80 or over with acute or convalescent COVID-19. The source material was peripheral blood. CDR3: CATLMWGRNTEAFF. In nucleotides, the CDR3 is TGTGCCACCCTGATGTGGGGCCGGAACACTGAAGCTTTCTTT. Variable domain in full (rest from reference TRBV5-4 and TRBJ1-1): ETGVTQSPTHLIKTRGQQVTLRCSSQSGHNTVSWYQQALGQGPQFIFQYYREEENGRGNFPPRFSGLQFPNYSSELNVNALELDDSALYLCATLMWGRNTEAFFGQGTRLTVV.